This T cell receptor beta chain was captured by sequencing in a study of T cell responses to AZD1222 COVID-19 vaccine. In regard to this clone: What it binds is unknown.

Looked up from germline, CDR1 is SGHNT and CDR2 is YYREEE (reference sequence). The ends were cut back, 1 base at V and 0 bases at J, with 11 bases in the middle. This CDR3 region has 15 residues. The study's findings and limits: Vaccination with two AZD1222 doses was followed by a rise in Spike-specific TCR breadth and depth. Donors, mostly white British, included more females; clonal diversity was possibly underestimated.

The data were produced by immunoSEQ multiplex PCR, yet TCRdb's version contains in-frame clones alone and is incomplete. The sample shows tens of thousands of clones, 70% to 90% of them seen only once. The material sequenced was peripheral blood, taken on day 0 of AZD1222 vaccination. The TCR was taken from an adult in good health. The V call is TRBV5-4, the J call TRBJ2-7, with D perhaps TRBD2 (7 bases). CDR3 in DNA: TGTGCCAGCAGCTTGAAAGGGGGGGACTCCTACGAGCAGTACTTC. Its translation: CASSLKGGDSYEQYF.